This T cell receptor (beta chain) was profiled in a study of early T cells in non-severe SARS-CoV-2 infection. The wider study: The authors sequenced bulk RNA from unsorted whole blood, leaving chains unpaired.

Trimming took off 2 bases at V and 2 bases at J, with 7 bases between the two ends. The CDR3 covers 14 residues. This clonotype was detected only a few times. Its antigen is unidentified. Regarding the study as a whole: Using VDJdb, the matching emphasized anti-spike CD8 responses while missing private and CD4 specificities.

Individual cDNA molecules each received unique molecular identifiers attached to them. In TCRdb, the 5' RACE reads were re-called with MiXCR into one record per CDR3 protein. The sample lists tens of thousands of distinct CDR3 sequences; around 8.9% were seen once. Material: whole blood. The rearrangement joins TRBV12-3 or TRBV12-4 to TRBJ2-1; maybe TRBD1 (5 bases). The sequence derives from an adult who was a healthcare worker with PCR-confirmed SARS-CoV-2 infection or an uninfected control (not recorded which). CDR3 DNA sequence: TGTGCCAGCAGTTTAACAGGCGCCTACAATGAGCAGTTCTTC. Amino acids: CASSLTGAYNEQFF.